This record concerns one TCR beta chain sequence. These data belong to a study of blood T cell repertoires in COVID-19. Germline V lookup: CDR1 MNHEY, CDR2 SVGEGT. The junction had 6 bases not matched to a gene; V was cut back by 6 bases and J by 4 bases. This CDR3 has 14 amino acids. TCRdb's table, derived via immunoSEQ multiplex PCR, lists solely in-frame clones and lacks some. The sample lists nearly 80,000 clones, approximately 82% occurring once. This chain links TRBV6-2 or TRBV6-3 with TRBJ1-5, with TRBD1 matching 7 bases. The TCR comes from a woman aged 65 to 85 with acute or convalescent COVID-19. Sequenced input: peripheral blood. The CDR3 bases are TGTGCCAGCAGCCAAGACAGGGTGAATCAGCCCCAGCATTTT. Amino acids: CASSQDRVNQPQHF.